The present T cell receptor beta chain was sequenced within a study of T cell responses to AZD1222 COVID-19 vaccine. CDR1 and CDR2 from the germline V gene are MNHEY and SVGAGI. The CDR3 is 12 amino acids. V lost 6 bases and J lost 5, with 10 bases in between. Libraries were prepared by immunoSEQ multiplex PCR; TCRdb keeps only in-frame clonotypes and omits some of them. The sample has some 140,000 clones, roughly 90% seen once. The sequence derives from an adult in good health. The starting material was peripheral blood, obtained on day 0 of AZD1222 vaccination. The V call is TRBV6-5, the J call TRBJ2-5, with D possibly matching TRBD1 (6 bases). The CDR3 loop reads CASSRGPETQYF. The CDR3 DNA follows: TGTGCCAGCAGCAGGGGACCTGAGACCCAGTACTTC.